This entry concerns a single TCR beta chain. Its antigen is undetermined. TCRdb's copy holds only in-frame clones and misses some; the assay was immunoSEQ multiplex PCR. The table shows roughly 320,000 clones, with roughly 80% occurring only once. Treatment denoted: about 20 received Ad26.COV2.S at low or high dose, single or two shots; about 5 received placebo; per-sample allocation not given. Day 63 after the first vaccine or placebo injection was the time point for sampling. At a Boston site, the person donating was an adult of 18-55 years. This sample was taken from a study of Ad26.COV2.S vaccination and SARS-CoV-2 variants. Study as a whole: Donor was one of the participants in the Ad26.COV2.S arm of the COV1001 trial. The study gave Ad26.COV2.S intramuscularly, once or twice 56 days apart.

General observations from the study: Possible underestimation of total T cell responses by the TCR breadth and depth analyses was noted.

The germline gives CDR1 MNHEY, CDR2 SVGAGI. V lost 4 bases and J 4 bases, leaving 5 bases between the germline ends. CDR3 length: 11 amino acids. Sequenced material: peripheral blood, taken in a trial of Ad26.COV2.S vaccine versus placebo. The chain is built from TRBV6-5 and TRBJ2-7, with no clear D. This receptor was taken from a person between 18 and 65 years old who received the Ad26.COV2.S COVID-19 vaccine or a placebo. CDR3 residues: CASSSQYEQYF. The CDR3, as DNA: TGTGCCAGCAGTTCCCAATACGAGCAGTACTTC.